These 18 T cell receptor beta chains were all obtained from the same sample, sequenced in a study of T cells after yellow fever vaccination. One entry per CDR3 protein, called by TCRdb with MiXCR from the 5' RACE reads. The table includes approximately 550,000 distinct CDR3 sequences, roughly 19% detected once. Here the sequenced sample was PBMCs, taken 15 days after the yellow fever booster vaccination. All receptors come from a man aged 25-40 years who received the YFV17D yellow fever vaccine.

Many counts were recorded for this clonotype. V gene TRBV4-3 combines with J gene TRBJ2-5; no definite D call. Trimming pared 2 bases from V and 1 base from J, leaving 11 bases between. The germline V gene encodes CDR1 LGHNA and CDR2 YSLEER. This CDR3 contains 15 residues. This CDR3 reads CASSQNPGGQETQYF. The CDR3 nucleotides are TGCGCCAGCAGCCAAAACCCGGGCGGCCAAGAGACCCAGTACTTC.

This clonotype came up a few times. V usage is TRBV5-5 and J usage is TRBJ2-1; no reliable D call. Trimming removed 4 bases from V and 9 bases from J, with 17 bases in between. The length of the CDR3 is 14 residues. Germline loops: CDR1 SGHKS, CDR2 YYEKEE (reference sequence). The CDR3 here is CASSLNLETVEQFF. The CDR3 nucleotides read TGTGCCAGCAGCCTTAATCTGGAGACGGTTGAGCAGTTCTTC.

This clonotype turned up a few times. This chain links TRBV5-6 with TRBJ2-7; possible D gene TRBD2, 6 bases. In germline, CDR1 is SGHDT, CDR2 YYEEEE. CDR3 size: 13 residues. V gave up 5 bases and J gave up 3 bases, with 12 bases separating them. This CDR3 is CASRTRGFYEQYF. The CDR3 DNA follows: TGTGCCAGCAGGACCCGGGGGTTCTACGAGCAGTACTTC.

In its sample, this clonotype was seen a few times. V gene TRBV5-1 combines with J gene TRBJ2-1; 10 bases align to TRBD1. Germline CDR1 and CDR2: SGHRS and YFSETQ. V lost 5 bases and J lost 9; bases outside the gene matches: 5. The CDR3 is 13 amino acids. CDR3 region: CASRRDRGIEQFF. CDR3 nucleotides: TGCGCCAGCAGGCGGGACAGGGGAATTGAGCAGTTCTTC.

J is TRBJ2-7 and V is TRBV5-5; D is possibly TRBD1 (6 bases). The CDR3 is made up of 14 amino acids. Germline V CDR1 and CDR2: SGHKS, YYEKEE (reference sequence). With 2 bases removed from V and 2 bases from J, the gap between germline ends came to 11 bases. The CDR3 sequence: CASSFQDRPYEQYF. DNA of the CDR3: TGTGCCAGCAGCTTCCAGGACAGACCCTACGAGCAGTACTTC.

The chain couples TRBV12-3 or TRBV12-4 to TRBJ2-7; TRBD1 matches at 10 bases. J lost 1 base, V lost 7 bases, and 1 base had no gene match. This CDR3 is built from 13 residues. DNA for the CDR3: TGTGCCAGCACGGGACAGGGGTCCTACGAGCAGTACTTC. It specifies CASTGQGSYEQYF.

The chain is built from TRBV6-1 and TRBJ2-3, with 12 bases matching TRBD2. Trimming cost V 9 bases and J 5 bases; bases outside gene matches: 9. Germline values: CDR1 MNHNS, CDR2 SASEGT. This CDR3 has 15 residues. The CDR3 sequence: CASWSSGRAGDTQYF. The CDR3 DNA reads TGTGCCAGTTGGTCTAGCGGGAGGGCAGGAGATACGCAGTATTTT.

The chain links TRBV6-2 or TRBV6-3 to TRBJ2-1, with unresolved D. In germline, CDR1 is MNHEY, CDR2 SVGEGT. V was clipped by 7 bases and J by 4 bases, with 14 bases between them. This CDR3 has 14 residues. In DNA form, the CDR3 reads TGTGCCAGCAACCCCAGGACGTCATACAATGAGCAGTTCTTC. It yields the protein CASNPRTSYNEQFF.

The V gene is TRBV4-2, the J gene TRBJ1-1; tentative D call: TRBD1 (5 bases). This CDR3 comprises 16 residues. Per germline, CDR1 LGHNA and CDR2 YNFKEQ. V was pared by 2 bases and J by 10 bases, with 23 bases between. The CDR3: CASSQKGRHPGLGAFF. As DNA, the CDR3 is TGTGCCAGCAGCCAAAAAGGACGGCATCCGGGACTTGGAGCTTTCTTT.

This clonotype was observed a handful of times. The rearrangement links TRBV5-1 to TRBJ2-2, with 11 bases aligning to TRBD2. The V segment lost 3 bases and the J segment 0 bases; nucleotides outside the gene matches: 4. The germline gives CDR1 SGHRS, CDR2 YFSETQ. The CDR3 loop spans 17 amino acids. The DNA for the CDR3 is TGCGCCAGCAGCTCGGTGGGACTAGCGGCGAACACCGGGGAGCTGTTTTTT. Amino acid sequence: CASSSVGLAANTGELFF.

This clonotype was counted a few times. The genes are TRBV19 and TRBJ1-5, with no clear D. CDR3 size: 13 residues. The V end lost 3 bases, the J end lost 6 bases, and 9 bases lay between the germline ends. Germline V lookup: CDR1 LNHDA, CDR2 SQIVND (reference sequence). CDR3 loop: CASSISGGQPQHF. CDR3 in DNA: TGTGCCAGTAGTATCAGCGGCGGTCAGCCCCAGCATTTT.

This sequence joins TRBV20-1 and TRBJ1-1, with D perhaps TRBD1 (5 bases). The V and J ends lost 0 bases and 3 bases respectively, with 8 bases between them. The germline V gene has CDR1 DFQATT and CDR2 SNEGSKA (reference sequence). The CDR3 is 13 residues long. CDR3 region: CSARDVGDTEAFF. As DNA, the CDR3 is TGCAGTGCTAGAGATGTGGGGGACACTGAAGCTTTCTTT.

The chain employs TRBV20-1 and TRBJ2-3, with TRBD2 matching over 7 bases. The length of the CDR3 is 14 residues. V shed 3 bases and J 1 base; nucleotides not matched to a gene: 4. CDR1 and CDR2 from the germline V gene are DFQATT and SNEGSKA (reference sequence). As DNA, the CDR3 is TGCAGTGCTAGGCCGGGAGGCCGCACAGATACGCAGTATTTT. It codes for CSARPGGRTDTQYF.

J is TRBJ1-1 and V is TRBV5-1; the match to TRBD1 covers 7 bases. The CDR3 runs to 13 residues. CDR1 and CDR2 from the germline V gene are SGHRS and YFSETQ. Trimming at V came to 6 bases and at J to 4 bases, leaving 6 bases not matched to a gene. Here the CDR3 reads CASTLTGFTEAFF. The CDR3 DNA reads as TGCGCCAGCACCCTGACAGGGTTCACTGAAGCTTTCTTT.

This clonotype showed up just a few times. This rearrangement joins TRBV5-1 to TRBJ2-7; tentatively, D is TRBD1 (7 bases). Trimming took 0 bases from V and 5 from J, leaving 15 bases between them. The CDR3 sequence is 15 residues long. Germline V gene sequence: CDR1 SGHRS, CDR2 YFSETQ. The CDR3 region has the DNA TGCGCCAGCAGCTTGGGCCAGGGGGAGGTCAACGAGCAGTACTTC. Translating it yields CASSLGQGEVNEQYF.

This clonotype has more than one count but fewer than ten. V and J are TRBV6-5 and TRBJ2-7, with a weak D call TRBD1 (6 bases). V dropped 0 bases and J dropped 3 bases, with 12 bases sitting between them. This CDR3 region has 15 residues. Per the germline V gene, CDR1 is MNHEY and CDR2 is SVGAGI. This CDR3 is CASSYSRGSDYEQYF. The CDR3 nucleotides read TGTGCCAGCAGTTACTCCAGGGGATCGGACTACGAGCAGTACTTC.

CDR3 DNA: TGCGCCAGCAGCCTAGGGGGCCTAGACAATGAGCAGTTCTTC. Its translation is CASSLGGLDNEQFF. This chain connects TRBV4-3 to TRBJ2-1; 7 bases map to TRBD1. The CDR3 runs 14 residues. In germline, CDR1 is LGHNA, CDR2 YSLEER. With V trimmed by 4 bases and J by 5 bases, 5 bases remained unmatched.

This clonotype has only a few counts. For the CDR3, the DNA is TGTGCCAGCAGCTTTGGTCGGGGACAGGGGGCTCGGGGGGAGCTGTTTTTT. Its translation is CASSFGRGQGARGELFF. J is TRBJ2-2 and V is TRBV7-2, with TRBD1 matching 12 bases. Germline V gene sequence: CDR1 SGHTA, CDR2 FQGNSA. This CDR3 region has 17 residues. The junction had 10 bases not matched to a gene; V was cut back by 3 bases and J by 8 bases.